The next 31 T cell receptor beta chains were all read from a single sample in a study of shared clonotypes between healthy human individuals (TCRdb year 2020). The method was the immunoSEQ multiplex PCR assay. TCRdb holds this immuneACCESS table with in-frame rearrangements only. Some clones are missing; in checked studies, unresolved V genes explain under half, and the rest has no known cause. The sample records over 2 million clones, around 92% of which are singletons. The leading ten clones occupy approximately 0.4% of the sample. The source material was naive CD4+ T cells from PBMCs. The meaning of the sample's cell subset or site label: CD45RA+ positively selected. These receptors all stem from a man younger than 35 in good health. Some clones in this sample may be carry-over from other donors' samples.

The V call is TRBV28, the J call TRBJ2-7; possible D gene TRBD1, 5 bases. Germline CDR1 MDHEN, CDR2 SYDVKM. V was clipped by 5 bases and J by 3 bases, with 11 bases between them. The CDR3 has 13 amino acids. This chain's CDR3 is CASSPRQIYEQYF. The DNA of the CDR3 is TGTGCCAGCAGTCCCCGACAGATCTACGAGCAGTACTTC.

The rearrangement links TRBV5-1 to TRBJ2-2, with 9 positions matching TRBD2. The germline V gene encodes CDR1 SGHRS and CDR2 YFSETQ. Trimming cost V 0 bases and J 4 bases; bases outside gene matches: 7. CDR3 length: 17 amino acids. The CDR3 DNA follows: TGCGCCAGCAGCTTGGCCCCAACTAGCGGGTCCACCGGGGAGCTGTTTTTT. It is translated as CASSLAPTSGSTGELFF.

This sequence joins TRBV5-4 and TRBJ2-1; D perhaps matches TRBD1 (6 bases). Trimming left V 4 bases short and J 9 bases short, with 23 bases between. From germline, CDR1 is SGHNT and CDR2 YYREEE (reference sequence). The CDR3 runs 16 residues. DNA of the CDR3: TGTGCCAGCAGCGGGGGTGGGGGCGAGAGGTCGAGTGAGCAGTTCTTC. Its translation is CASSGGGGERSSEQFF.

V usage is TRBV25-1 and J usage is TRBJ2-4; D not certain. The CDR3 is 15 residues long. CDR1 MGHDK and CDR2 SYGVNS come from the germline V gene. The V end was cut by 5 bases, the J end by 2 bases, with 13 bases between. The CDR3 nucleotides are TGTGCCAGCAGTAGAACAGATGGGTCCAAAAACATTCAGTACTTC. It specifies CASSRTDGSKNIQYF.

This rearrangement joins TRBV28 to TRBJ2-6; 11 bases match TRBD2. The V and J ends lost 5 bases and 0 bases, in that order; junction bases with no gene match: 3. This CDR3 is 17 amino acids long. In germline, CDR1 is MDHEN, CDR2 SYDVKM. The CDR3 loop is CASSPGLAASGANVLTF. The CDR3 DNA reads TGTGCCAGCAGTCCGGGACTAGCGGCCTCTGGGGCCAACGTCCTGACTTTC.

J is TRBJ2-3 and V is TRBV5-1, with TRBD2 identical over 8 bases. The germline V gene encodes CDR1 SGHRS and CDR2 YFSETQ. V shed 5 bases, J shed 2 bases, and the junction held 13 bases outside the gene matches. CDR3 length: 17 amino acids. The CDR3 is CASSSPGRGRSTDTQYF. DNA of the CDR3: TGCGCCAGCAGTTCCCCAGGGCGCGGGAGGTCCACAGATACGCAGTATTTT.

V is TRBV4-2 and J is TRBJ2-1; D is unresolved. Germline CDR1 LGHNA, CDR2 YNFKEQ. V lost 4 bases and J 0 bases, leaving 10 bases between the germline ends. The CDR3 sequence is 15 residues long. The CDR3 DNA reads TGTGCCAGCAGCCCCCGGGCTTCCTCCTACAATGAGCAGTTCTTC. This sequence encodes CASSPRASSYNEQFF.

The rearrangement uses TRBV19 and TRBJ2-7; D tentatively fits TRBD1 or TRBD2 (5 bases each). The CDR3 is 12 amino acids. Germline loops: CDR1 LNHDA, CDR2 SQIVND (reference sequence). V was clipped by 6 bases and J by 6 bases, with 12 bases between them. The CDR3 sequence is CASRTEGREQYF. The DNA for the CDR3 is TGTGCCAGTAGGACAGAGGGCCGCGAGCAGTACTTC. Full variable domain (remainder filled in from reference TRBV19 and TRBJ2-7): DGGITQSPKYLFRKEGQNVTLSCEQNLNHDAMYWYRQDPGQGLRLIYYSQIVNDFQKGDIAEGYSVSREKKESFPLTVTSAQKNPTAFYLCASRTEGREQYFGPGTRLTVT.

The V gene is TRBV18, the J gene TRBJ1-2, with 7 positions matching TRBD1. The CDR3 runs to 16 residues. V lost 3 bases and J lost 3; bases outside the gene matches: 10. Germline V gives CDR1 KGHSH, CDR2 LQKENI. CDR3 sequence: CASSPIGDRPYYGYTF. The CDR3 region has the DNA TGTGCCAGCTCACCGATCGGGGACAGACCGTACTATGGCTACACCTTC.

The chain joins TRBV11-2 to TRBJ2-1, with TRBD1 matching over 9 bases. CDR1 SGHAT and CDR2 FQNNGV come from the germline V gene. V lost 5 bases to trimming and J lost 6 bases; unmatched junction nucleotides: 8. The CDR3 contains 15 residues. The CDR3 DNA reads as TGTGCCAGCAGCCAAGACAGGGGGACGGGCAATGAGCAGTTCTTC. This translates into CASSQDRGTGNEQFF.

V is TRBV11-2 and J is TRBJ1-1, with a tentative D call TRBD1 (6 bases). Trimming took 6 bases from V and 7 from J, leaving 24 bases between them. Per the germline V gene, CDR1 is SGHAT and CDR2 is FQNNGV. This CDR3 has 16 residues. The CDR3 DNA reads TGTGCCAGCAGTCTTAGGGGGTGGGGGTCTAGGATTGAAGCTTTCTTT. It yields the protein CASSLRGWGSRIEAFF.

The gene calls are TRBV28 and TRBJ2-1; tentative D call: TRBD1 (6 bases). V lost 5 bases and J 0 bases, leaving 14 bases between the germline ends. Per germline, CDR1 MDHEN and CDR2 SYDVKM. The CDR3 length is 16 residues. CDR3 sequence (DNA): TGTGCCAGCAGTGTACAGGGTCGGAGCTCCTACAATGAGCAGTTCTTC. Protein: CASSVQGRSSYNEQFF. Complete variable domain (other parts from reference TRBV28 and TRBJ2-1): DVKVTQSSRYLVKRTGEKVFLECVQDMDHENMFWYRQDPGLGLRLIYFSYDVKMKEKGDIPEGYSVSREKKERFSLILESASTNQTSMYLCASSVQGRSSYNEQFFGPGTRLTVL.

J is TRBJ1-3 and V is TRBV28, with D uncertain. Germline CDR1 and CDR2: MDHEN and SYDVKM. The CDR3 spans 14 residues. V was pared by 2 bases and J by 4 bases, with 9 bases between. The DNA for the CDR3 is TGTGCCAGCAGTTTAACAGTGGAGGGAAACACCATATATTTT. Its translation is CASSLTVEGNTIYF.

V is TRBV7-3 and J is TRBJ2-1; TRBD2 aligns across 7 bases. Germline V gene sequence: CDR1 SGHTA, CDR2 FQGTGA. The CDR3 runs to 16 residues. J gave up 9 bases and V 5 bases, and 16 bases lay outside the gene matches. CDR3 DNA sequence: TGTGCCAGCAGCCCCTCGGGAAGAGCGGGAAGTGTTGAGCAGTTCTTC. Translating gives CASSPSGRAGSVEQFF.

The V gene is TRBV19, the J gene TRBJ1-1; D gene unclear. This CDR3 region has 15 residues. V was cut by 6 bases and J by 0 bases, with 14 bases left in between. Per germline, CDR1 LNHDA and CDR2 SQIVND (reference sequence). This chain's CDR3 is CASSDGPTLNTEAFF. The CDR3 coding sequence is TGTGCCAGTAGCGATGGACCCACCTTGAACACTGAAGCTTTCTTT.

This chain connects TRBV4-2 to TRBJ2-7; 7 bases are a match to TRBD1. Losses at the gene ends were 4 bases for V and 3 bases for J; bases not matched to a gene: 9. The V gene's germline CDR1 is LGHNA and CDR2 YNFKEQ. The CDR3 has 15 amino acids. CDR3: CASSRQPGQFYEQYF. The DNA of the CDR3 is TGTGCCAGCAGCCGACAGCCGGGACAGTTCTACGAGCAGTACTTC.

Concerning this clone: In the same sample, other DNA sequences code for this CDR3. This chain connects TRBV7-6 to TRBJ2-1, with 13 bases matching TRBD2. Germline trimming cut 4 bases from V and 1 base from J; bases unmatched to any gene: 4. The germline gives CDR1 SGHVS, CDR2 FNYEAQ. The CDR3 spans 17 residues. Written as DNA, the CDR3 is TGTGCCAGCAGCTCCCGGACTAGCGGGAGTTCCTACAATGAGCAGTTCTTC. This codes for CASSSRTSGSSYNEQFF.

The V and J genes are TRBV28 and TRBJ1-1; TRBD1 might be the D (6 bases). In germline, CDR1 is MDHEN, CDR2 SYDVKM. V was shortened by 4 bases and J by 4 bases, with 13 bases between the two germline ends. The CDR3 runs to 14 residues. CDR3 protein: CASSSPTGSTEAFF. The CDR3 DNA reads as TGTGCCAGCAGTTCCCCGACAGGATCCACTGAAGCTTTCTTT.

The rearrangement joins TRBV20-1 to TRBJ1-1; D gene uncertain. In germline, CDR1 is DFQATT, CDR2 SNEGSKA (reference sequence). V shed 3 bases and J shed 4 bases, with 6 bases lying between them. The CDR3 is 11 amino acids. Written as DNA, the CDR3 is TGCAGTGCTAGGGCCGTCACTGAAGCTTTCTTT. Amino acid sequence: CSARAVTEAFF.

The V gene is TRBV7-6, the J gene TRBJ2-3, with D uncertain. The CDR3 consists of 14 residues. V lost 4 bases to trimming and J lost 3 bases, with 11 bases between them. CDR1 is SGHVS, CDR2 FNYEAQ, per germline. CDR3 sequence: CASSSSSGTDTQYF. The CDR3 DNA sequence: TGTGCCAGCAGCTCCTCCAGTGGAACAGATACGCAGTATTTT.

The gene calls are TRBV11-2 and TRBJ2-7, with D hard to call. This CDR3 spans 13 amino acids. V lost 0 bases to trimming and J lost 7 bases, with 10 bases between them. Germline-derived CDR1 and CDR2 are SGHAT and FQNNGV. The CDR3 reads CASSLDLVMEQYF. CDR3 in DNA: TGTGCCAGCAGCTTAGATCTAGTCATGGAGCAGTACTTC.

The chain joins TRBV6-5 to TRBJ2-7; TRBD1 matches 12 bases. Germline CDR1 reads MNHEY; CDR2 reads SVGAGI. The CDR3 has 13 amino acids. Unmatched junction bases numbered 7, after V lost 9 bases and J lost 7 bases. CDR3 coding DNA: TGTGCCAGTACGGGACAGGGGGCGCATGAGCAGTACTTC. This codes for CASTGQGAHEQYF.

On this clone itself: The sample carries other DNA sequences with the same CDR3. CDR3 sequence (DNA): TGTGCCTGGAGTGTAACCGGGCTGAACACTGAAGCTTTCTTT. Protein sequence: CAWSVTGLNTEAFF. The genes are TRBV30 and TRBJ1-1, with D uncertain. Between the trimmed V and J ends, which lost 0 bases and 0 bases, there was a span of 8 bases. The CDR3 extends over 14 amino acids. The germline V gene encodes CDR1 GTSNPN and CDR2 SVGIG (reference sequence).

This chain joins TRBV4-1 and TRBJ1-4; D possibly corresponds to TRBD1 (6 bases). This CDR3 has 17 residues. Germline V gene data show CDR1 as MGHRA and CDR2 as YSYEKL. V dropped 0 bases and J dropped 5 bases, with 16 bases sitting between them. Here the CDR3 reads CASSQDSWGTNNEKLFF. CDR3 nucleotides: TGCGCCAGCAGCCAAGATTCGTGGGGGACAAACAATGAAAAACTGTTTTTT.

The gene calls are TRBV5-4 and TRBJ2-3; either TRBD1 or TRBD2 may fit D (6 bases each). The CDR3 contains 17 residues. Germline V gene lookup returns CDR1 SGHNT and CDR2 YYREEE (reference sequence). V lost 4 bases and J lost 1, with 19 bases in between. CDR3 sequence reads: CASSPKVGGSGTDTQYF. The CDR3 bases are TGTGCCAGCAGCCCGAAGGTGGGGGGCTCCGGCACAGATACGCAGTATTTT.

The J gene is TRBJ1-1, the V gene TRBV7-3, with D possibly being TRBD1 (6 bases). The CDR3 consists of 14 residues. Trimming removed 4 bases from V and 4 bases from J, with 13 bases in between. Germline V CDR1 and CDR2: SGHTA, FQGTGA. CDR3 in DNA: TGTGCCAGCAGCTCGACAGGCAGCGGCACTGAAGCTTTCTTT. Its protein is CASSSTGSGTEAFF.

The V call is TRBV5-1, the J call TRBJ2-1, with 8 nucleotides matching TRBD1. Trimming at V came to 4 bases and at J to 8 bases, leaving 11 bases not matched to a gene. This CDR3 region has 15 residues. CDR1 and CDR2 (germline): SGHRS, YFSETQ. CDR3 region: CASSQEVPGGHEQFF. The CDR3 coding sequence is TGCGCCAGCAGCCAGGAGGTCCCAGGGGGCCATGAGCAGTTCTTC.

J is TRBJ1-2 and V is TRBV7-9, with 12 bases matching TRBD1. V trimming: 6 bases; J trimming: 2 bases; junction bases outside the gene matches: 10. The germline CDR1 and CDR2 sequences are SEHNR and FQNEAQ (reference sequence). The CDR3 spans 17 residues. CDR3 DNA: TGTGCCAGCAGATTTAGTATCGGGACAGGGGGCAACTATGGCTACACCTTC. This gives the protein CASRFSIGTGGNYGYTF.

This clone was counted only a few times. Other nucleotide sequences from this sample produce the same CDR3. V is TRBV29-1 and J is TRBJ1-2; unclear D gene. This CDR3 region has 13 residues. From germline, CDR1 is SQVTM and CDR2 ANQGSEA. Between the trimmed V and J ends, which lost 4 bases and 0 bases, there was a span of 9 bases. This CDR3 is CSVGTGANYGYTF. Here the CDR3 DNA reads TGCAGCGTTGGGACTGGAGCTAACTATGGCTACACCTTC.

This clone was counted a single time. The genes are TRBV18 and TRBJ2-7, with unresolved D. The V and J ends lost 3 bases and 1 base respectively, with 16 bases between them. This CDR3 has 16 residues. Per the germline V gene, CDR1 is KGHSH and CDR2 is LQKENI. CDR3 coding DNA: TGTGCCAGCTCACCCTCGTCTGGTGGGTCTTCCTACGAGCAGTACTTC. Translated: CASSPSSGGSSYEQYF.

The CDR3 here is CASSLDGSVGTEAFF. The CDR3, as DNA: TGTGCCAGCAGCTTAGACGGCAGCGTTGGGACTGAAGCTTTCTTT. The chain links TRBV7-9 to TRBJ1-1; D is uncertain. The CDR3 runs to 15 residues. Germline V gene sequence: CDR1 SEHNR, CDR2 FQNEAQ (reference sequence). With 1 base removed from V and 5 bases from J, the gap between germline ends came to 14 bases.